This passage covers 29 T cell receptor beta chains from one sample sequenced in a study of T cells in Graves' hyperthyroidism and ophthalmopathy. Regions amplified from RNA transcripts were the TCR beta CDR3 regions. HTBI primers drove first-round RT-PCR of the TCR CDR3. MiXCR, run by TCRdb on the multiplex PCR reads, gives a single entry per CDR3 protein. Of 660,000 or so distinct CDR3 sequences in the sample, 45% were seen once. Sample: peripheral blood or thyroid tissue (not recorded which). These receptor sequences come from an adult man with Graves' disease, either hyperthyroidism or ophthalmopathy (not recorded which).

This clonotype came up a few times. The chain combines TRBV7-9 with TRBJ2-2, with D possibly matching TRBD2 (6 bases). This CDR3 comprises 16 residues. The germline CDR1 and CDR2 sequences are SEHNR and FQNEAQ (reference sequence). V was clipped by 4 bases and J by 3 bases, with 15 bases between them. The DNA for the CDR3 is TGTGCCAGCAGCTCCGCCGGGACTGCCTACACCGGGGAGCTGTTTTTT. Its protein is CASSSAGTAYTGELFF. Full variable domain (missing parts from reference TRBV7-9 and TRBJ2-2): DTGVSQNPRHKITKRGQNVTFRCDPISEHNRLYWYRQTLGQGPEFLTYFQNEAQLEKSRLLSDRFSAERPKGSFSTLEIQRTEQGDSAMYLCASSSAGTAYTGELFFGEGSRLTVL.

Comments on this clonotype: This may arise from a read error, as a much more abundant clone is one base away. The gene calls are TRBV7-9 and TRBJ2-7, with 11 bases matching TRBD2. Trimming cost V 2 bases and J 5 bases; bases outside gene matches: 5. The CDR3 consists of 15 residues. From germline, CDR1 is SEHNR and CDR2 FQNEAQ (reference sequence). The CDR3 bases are TGTGCCAGCAGCTTAACTAGCGGGAGTTTCCACGAGCAGTACTTC. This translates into CASSLTSGSFHEQYF.

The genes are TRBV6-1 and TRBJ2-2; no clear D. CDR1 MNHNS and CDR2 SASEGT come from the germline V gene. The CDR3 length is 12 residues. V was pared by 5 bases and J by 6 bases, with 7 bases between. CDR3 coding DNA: TGTGCCAGCAGTTATGCCCCCGGGGAGCTGTTTTTT. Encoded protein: CASSYAPGELFF.

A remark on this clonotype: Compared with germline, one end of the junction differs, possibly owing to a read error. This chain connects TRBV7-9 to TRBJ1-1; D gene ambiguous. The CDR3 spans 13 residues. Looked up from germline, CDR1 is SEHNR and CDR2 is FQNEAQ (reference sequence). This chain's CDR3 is CASSRAGSTEASF. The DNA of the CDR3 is TGTGCCAGCAGTAGAGCCGGGTCCACTGAAGCTTCCTTT.

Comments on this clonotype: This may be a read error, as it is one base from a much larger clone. The CDR3 DNA reads TGTGCCAGCAGCCCCAGAGGTCGAGGGAATCCACCCCTCCACTTT. As protein: CASSPRGRGNPPLHF. The V gene is TRBV9, the J gene TRBJ1-6, with unresolved D. The CDR3 has 15 residues. In germline, CDR1 is SGDLS, CDR2 YYNGEE. V was cut by 4 bases and J by 11 bases, with 19 bases left in between.

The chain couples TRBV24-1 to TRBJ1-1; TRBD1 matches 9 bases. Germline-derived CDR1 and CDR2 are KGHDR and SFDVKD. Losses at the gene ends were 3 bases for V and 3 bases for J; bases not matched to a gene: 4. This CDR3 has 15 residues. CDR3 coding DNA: TGTGCCACCAGTGATCCTAGGACAGGGGACACTGAAGCTTTCTTT. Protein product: CATSDPRTGDTEAFF.

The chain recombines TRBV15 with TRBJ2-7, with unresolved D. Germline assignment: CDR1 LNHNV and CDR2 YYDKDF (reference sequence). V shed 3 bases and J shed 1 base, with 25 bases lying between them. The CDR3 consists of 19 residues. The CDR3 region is CATSSLVGAASLISYEQYF. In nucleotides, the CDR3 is TGTGCCACCAGCAGCTTAGTGGGTGCCGCTAGTTTAATATCCTACGAGCAGTACTTC.

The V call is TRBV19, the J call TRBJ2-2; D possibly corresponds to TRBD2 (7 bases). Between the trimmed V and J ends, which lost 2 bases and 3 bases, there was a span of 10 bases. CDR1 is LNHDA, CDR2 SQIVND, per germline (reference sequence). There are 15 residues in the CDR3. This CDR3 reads CASSIRGGDTGELFF. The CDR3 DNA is TGTGCCAGTAGTATACGAGGGGGGGACACCGGGGAGCTGTTTTTT.

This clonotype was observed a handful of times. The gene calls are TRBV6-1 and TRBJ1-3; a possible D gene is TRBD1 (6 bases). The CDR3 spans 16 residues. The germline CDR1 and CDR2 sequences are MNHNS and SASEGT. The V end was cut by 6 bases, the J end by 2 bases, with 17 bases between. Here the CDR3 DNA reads TGTGCCAGCAGGCCCCCGACAGGCGTTACTGGAAACACCATATATTTT. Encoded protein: CASRPPTGVTGNTIYF.

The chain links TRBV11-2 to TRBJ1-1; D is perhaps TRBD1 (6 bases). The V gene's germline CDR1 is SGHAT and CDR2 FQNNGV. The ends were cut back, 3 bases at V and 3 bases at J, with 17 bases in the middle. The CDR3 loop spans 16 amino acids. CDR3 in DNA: TGTGCCAGCAGCTTGCTGGGGAGGGGGTCGGACACTGAAGCTTTCTTT. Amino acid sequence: CASSLLGRGSDTEAFF.

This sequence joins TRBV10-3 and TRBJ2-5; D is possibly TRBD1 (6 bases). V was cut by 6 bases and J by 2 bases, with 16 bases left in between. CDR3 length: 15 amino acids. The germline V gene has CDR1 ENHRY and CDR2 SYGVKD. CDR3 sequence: CAISATTGFQETQYF. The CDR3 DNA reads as TGTGCCATCAGCGCCACCACAGGGTTTCAAGAGACCCAGTACTTC.

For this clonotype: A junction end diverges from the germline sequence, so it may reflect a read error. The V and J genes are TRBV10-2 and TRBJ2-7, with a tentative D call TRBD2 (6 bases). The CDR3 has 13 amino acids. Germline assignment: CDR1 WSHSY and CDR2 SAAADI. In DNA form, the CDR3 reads TGTGCCAGCAGCCGAGAGTCCGGGGGCGAGCAGTACTTC. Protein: CASSRESGGEQYF.

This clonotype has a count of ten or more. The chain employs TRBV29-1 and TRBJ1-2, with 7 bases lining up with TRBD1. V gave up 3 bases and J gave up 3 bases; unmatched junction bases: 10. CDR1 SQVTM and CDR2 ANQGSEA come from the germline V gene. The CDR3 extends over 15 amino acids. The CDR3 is CSVDHTGEDHYGYTF. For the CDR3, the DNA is TGCAGCGTTGACCATACAGGGGAGGACCACTATGGCTACACCTTC. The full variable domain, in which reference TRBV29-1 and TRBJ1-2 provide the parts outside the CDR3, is SAVISQKPSRDICQRGTSLTIQCQVDSQVTMMFWYRQQPGQSLTLIATANQGSEATYESGFVIDKFPISRPNLTFSTLTVSNMSPEDSSIYLCSVDHTGEDHYGYTFGSGTRLTVV.

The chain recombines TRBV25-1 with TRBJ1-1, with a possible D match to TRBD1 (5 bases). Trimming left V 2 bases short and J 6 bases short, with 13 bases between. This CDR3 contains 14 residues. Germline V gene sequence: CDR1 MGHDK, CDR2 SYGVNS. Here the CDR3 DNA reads TGTGCCAGCAGTGAACAAGGGAGACAGCCTGAAGCTTTCTTT. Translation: CASSEQGRQPEAFF. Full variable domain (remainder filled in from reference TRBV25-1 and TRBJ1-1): EADIYQTPRYLVIGTGKKITLECSQTMGHDKMYWYQQDPGMELHLIHYSYGVNSTEKGDLSSESTVSRIRTEHFPLTLESARPSHTSQYLCASSEQGRQPEAFFGQGTRLTVV.

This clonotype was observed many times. For the CDR3, the DNA is TGTGCCAGCCTTTGGGGGAACACTGAAGCTTTCTTT. It codes for CASLWGNTEAFF. J is TRBJ1-1 and V is TRBV2; D remains ambiguous. Germline V gene data show CDR1 as SNHLY and CDR2 as FYNNEI. Trimming pared 8 bases from V and 1 base from J, leaving 8 bases between. This CDR3 is built from 12 residues.

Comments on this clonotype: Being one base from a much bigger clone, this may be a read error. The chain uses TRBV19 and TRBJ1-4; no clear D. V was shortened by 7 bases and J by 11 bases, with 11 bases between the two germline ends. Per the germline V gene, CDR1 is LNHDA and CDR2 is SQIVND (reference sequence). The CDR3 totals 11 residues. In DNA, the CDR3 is TGTGCCAGTACCATCTCCACTAAACTGTTTTTT. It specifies CASTISTKLFF.

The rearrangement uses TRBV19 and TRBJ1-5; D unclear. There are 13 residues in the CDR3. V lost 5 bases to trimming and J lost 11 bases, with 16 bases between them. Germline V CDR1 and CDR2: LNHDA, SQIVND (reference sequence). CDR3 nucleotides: TGTGCCAGTAGTGTCCCCCCGTTTGTTGCCCAGCATTTT. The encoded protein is CASSVPPFVAQHF.

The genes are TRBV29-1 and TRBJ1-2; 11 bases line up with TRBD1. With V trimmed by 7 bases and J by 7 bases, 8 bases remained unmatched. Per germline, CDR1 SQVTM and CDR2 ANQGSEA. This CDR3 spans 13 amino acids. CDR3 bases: TGCAGCGCCATAGGACAGGGGGCGGGTGGCTACACCTTC. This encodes CSAIGQGAGGYTF. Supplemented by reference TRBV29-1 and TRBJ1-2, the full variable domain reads SAVISQKPSRDICQRGTSLTIQCQVDSQVTMMFWYRQQPGQSLTLIATANQGSEATYESGFVIDKFPISRPNLTFSTLTVSNMSPEDSSIYLCSAIGQGAGGYTFGSGTRLTVV.

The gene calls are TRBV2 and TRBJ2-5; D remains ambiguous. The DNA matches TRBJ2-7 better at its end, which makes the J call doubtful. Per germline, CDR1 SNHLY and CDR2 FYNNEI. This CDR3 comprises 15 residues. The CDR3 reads CASSLASRRSYEQYF. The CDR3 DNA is TGTGCCAGCAGCTTAGCCTCCAGACGTTCCTACGAGCAGTACTTC.

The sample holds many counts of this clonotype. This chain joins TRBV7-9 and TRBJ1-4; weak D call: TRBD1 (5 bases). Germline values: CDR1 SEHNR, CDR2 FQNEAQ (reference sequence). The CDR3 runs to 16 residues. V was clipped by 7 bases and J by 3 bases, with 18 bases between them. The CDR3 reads CASTNQLGLANEKLFF. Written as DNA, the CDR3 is TGTGCCAGCACCAACCAATTGGGGCTAGCTAATGAAAAACTGTTTTTT. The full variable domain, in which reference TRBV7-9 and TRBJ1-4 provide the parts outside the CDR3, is DTGVSQNPRHKITKRGQNVTFRCDPISEHNRLYWYRQTLGQGPEFLTYFQNEAQLEKSRLLSDRFSAERPKGSFSTLEIQRTEQGDSAMYLCASTNQLGLANEKLFFGSGTQLSVL.

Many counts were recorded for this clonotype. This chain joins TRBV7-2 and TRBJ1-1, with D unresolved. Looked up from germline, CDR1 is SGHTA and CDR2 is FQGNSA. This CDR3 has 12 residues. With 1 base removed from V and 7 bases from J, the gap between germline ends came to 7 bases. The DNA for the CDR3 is TGTGCCAGCAGCTTAGAGGACGGTGAAGCTTTCTTT. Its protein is CASSLEDGEAFF.

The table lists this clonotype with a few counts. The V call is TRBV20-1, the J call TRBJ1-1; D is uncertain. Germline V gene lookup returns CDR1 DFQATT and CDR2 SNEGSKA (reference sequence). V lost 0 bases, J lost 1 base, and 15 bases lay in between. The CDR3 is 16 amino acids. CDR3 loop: CSARDVEAARNTEAFF. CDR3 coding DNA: TGCAGTGCTAGAGATGTCGAAGCGGCCAGGAACACTGAAGCTTTCTTT.

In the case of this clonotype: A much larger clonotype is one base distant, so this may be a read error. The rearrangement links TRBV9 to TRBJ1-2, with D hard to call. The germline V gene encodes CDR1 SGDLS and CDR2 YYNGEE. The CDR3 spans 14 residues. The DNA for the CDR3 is TGTGCCAGCAGCGTAGAAACGGGAAACTATGGCTACGCCTTC. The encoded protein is CASSVETGNYGYAF.

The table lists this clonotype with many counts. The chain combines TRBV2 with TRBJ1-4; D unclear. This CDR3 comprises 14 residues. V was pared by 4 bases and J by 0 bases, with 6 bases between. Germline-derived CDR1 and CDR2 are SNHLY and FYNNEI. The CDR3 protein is CASSGDATNEKLFF. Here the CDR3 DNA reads TGTGCCAGCAGTGGCGATGCAACTAATGAAAAACTGTTTTTT. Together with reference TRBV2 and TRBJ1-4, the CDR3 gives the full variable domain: EPEVTQTPSHQVTQMGQEVILRCVPISNHLYFYWYRQILGQKVEFLVSFYNNEISEKSEIFDDQFSVERPDGSNFTLKIRSTKLEDSAMYFCASSGDATNEKLFFGSGTQLSVL.

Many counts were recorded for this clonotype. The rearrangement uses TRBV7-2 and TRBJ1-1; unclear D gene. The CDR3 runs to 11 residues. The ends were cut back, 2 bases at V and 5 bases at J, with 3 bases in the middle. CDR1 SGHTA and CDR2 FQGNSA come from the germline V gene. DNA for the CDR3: TGTGCCAGCAGCTTACAGACTGAAGCTTTCTTT. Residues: CASSLQTEAFF. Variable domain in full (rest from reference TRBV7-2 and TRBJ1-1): GAGVSQSPSNKVTEKGKDVELRCDPISGHTALYWYRQSLGQGLEFLIYFQGNSAPDKSGLPSDRFSAERTGGSVSTLTIQRTQQEDSAVYLCASSLQTEAFFGQGTRLTVV.

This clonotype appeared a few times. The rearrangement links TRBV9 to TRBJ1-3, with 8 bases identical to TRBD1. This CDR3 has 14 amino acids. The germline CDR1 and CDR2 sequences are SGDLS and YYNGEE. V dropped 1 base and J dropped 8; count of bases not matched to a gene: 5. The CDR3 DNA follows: TGTGCCAGCAGCGTATTTGGACAGGGAGACACCATATATTTT. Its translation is CASSVFGQGDTIYF.

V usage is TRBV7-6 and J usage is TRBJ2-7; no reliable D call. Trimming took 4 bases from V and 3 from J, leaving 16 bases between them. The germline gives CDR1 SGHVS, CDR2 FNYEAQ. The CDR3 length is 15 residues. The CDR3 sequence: CASSSQRLGNYEQYF. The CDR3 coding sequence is TGTGCCAGCAGCTCCCAAAGGTTGGGCAACTACGAGCAGTACTTC.

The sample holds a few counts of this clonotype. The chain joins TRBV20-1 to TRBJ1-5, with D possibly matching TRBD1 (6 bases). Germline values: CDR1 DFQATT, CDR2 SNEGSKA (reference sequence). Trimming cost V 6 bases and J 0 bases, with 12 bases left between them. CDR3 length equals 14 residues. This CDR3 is CSALQGNSNQPQHF. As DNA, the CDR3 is TGCAGTGCGCTACAGGGTAATAGCAATCAGCCCCAGCATTTT.

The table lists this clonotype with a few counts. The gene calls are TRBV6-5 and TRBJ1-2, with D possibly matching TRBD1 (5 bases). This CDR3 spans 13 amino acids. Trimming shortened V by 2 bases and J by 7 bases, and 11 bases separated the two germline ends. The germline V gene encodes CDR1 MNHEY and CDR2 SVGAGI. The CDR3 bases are TGTGCCAGCAGTTACGTGAGGGGAGGTGGCTACACCTTC. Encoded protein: CASSYVRGGGYTF.